This TCR beta chain was captured in a study of neoadjuvant anti-PD-1 for oral cavity cancer. Turning to this clone: Its cognate antigen is unknown.

Overall study findings and caveats: Pretreatment Treg/Th17 ratio correlated inversely with post-treatment tumor clonality.

Time point: after neoadjuvant nivolumab, at surgical resection. TCRdb's copy holds only in-frame clones and misses some; the assay was immunoSEQ multiplex PCR. Counted here are over 60,000 clones, around 85% occurring once; the ten biggest clones make up around 2.8%. Sequences were derived from PBMCs, sampled after nivolumab (anti-PD-1) treatment. This TCR was sampled from a person between 35 and 79 years old with oral cavity squamous cell carcinoma.

In DNA, the CDR3 is TGTGCCAGCAGCGTCTCGGAGGGGGGAGGCTACACCTTC. Translated, it gives CASSVSEGGGYTF. The rearrangement uses TRBV9 and TRBJ1-2, with D possibly TRBD1 on 6 matching bases. The length of the CDR3 is 13 residues. Germline loops: CDR1 SGDLS, CDR2 YYNGEE. V was trimmed by 2 bases and J by 8 bases, leaving 13 bases between them.